The clone carrying this T cell receptor (beta chain) appeared a few times. Its antigen remains unidentified. This sample stems from a study of beta chain features in type 1 diabetes. Study-level results: Moderately but significantly shorter TCRB CDR3s were found in Type 1 diabetes patients in all four CD4+ subsets.

The whole isolated RNA underwent reverse transcription, so sequencing captured expressed TCRB transcripts. The assay was immunoSEQ multiplex PCR, and TCRdb's table has in-frame clones only and misses some. The sample includes around 120,000 clones, 17% of them seen just once. This CDR3 is 15 amino acids long. Germline CDR1 is SGHRS and CDR2 is YFSETQ. Trimming left V 2 bases short and J 2 bases short, with 13 bases between. The sequenced sample was central memory CD4+ T cells from blood. The rearrangement links TRBV5-1 to TRBJ1-1; D is uncertain. The origin of this receptor is a man between 18 and 29 years old with type 1 diabetes. The CDR3 sequence: CASSFLDGINTEAFF. DNA for the CDR3: TGCGCCAGCAGCTTTTTGGACGGGATTAACACTGAAGCTTTCTTT.